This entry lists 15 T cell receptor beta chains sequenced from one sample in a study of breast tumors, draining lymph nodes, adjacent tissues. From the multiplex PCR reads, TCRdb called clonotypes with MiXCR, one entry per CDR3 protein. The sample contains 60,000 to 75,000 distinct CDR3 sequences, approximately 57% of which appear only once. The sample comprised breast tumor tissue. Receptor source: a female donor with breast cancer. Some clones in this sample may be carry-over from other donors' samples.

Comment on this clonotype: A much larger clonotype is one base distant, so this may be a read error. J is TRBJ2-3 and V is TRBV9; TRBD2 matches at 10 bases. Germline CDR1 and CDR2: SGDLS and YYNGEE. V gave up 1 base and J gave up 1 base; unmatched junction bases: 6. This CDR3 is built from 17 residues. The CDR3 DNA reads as TGTGCCAGCAGCGTAATCCCCAGCGGGAGGGGCACAGATACGCAGTATTTT. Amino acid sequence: CASSVIPSGRGTDTQYF.

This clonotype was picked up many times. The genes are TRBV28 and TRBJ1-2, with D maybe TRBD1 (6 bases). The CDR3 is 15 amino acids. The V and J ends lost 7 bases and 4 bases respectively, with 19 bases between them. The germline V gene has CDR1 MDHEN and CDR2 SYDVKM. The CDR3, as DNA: TGTGCCAGCACCGGGGGGCAGGGGTTAGGCTATGGCTACACCTTC. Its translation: CASTGGQGLGYGYTF.

Written as DNA, the CDR3 is TGCGCCCTAGCGGTGAGCTCCTACAATGAGCAGTTCTTC. It specifies CALAVSSYNEQFF. This sequence joins TRBV20-1 and TRBJ2-1; TRBD2 matches at 7 bases. The CDR3 loop spans 13 amino acids. Germline V lookup: CDR1 DFQATT, CDR2 SNEGSKA (reference sequence).

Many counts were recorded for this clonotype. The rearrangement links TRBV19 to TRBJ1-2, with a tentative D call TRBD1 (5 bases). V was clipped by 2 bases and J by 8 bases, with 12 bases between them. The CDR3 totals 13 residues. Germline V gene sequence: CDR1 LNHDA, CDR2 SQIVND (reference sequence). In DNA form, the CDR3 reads TGTGCCAGTAGTATAACAGGAGGGGAAGGCTACACCTTC. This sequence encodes CASSITGGEGYTF.

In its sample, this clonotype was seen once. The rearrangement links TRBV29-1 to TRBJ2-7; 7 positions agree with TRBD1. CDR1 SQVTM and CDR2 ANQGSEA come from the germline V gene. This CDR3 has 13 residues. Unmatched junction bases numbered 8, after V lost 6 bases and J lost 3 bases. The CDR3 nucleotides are TGCAGCGTGTCCTTGACAGGGAACTACGAGCAGTACTTC. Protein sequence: CSVSLTGNYEQYF.

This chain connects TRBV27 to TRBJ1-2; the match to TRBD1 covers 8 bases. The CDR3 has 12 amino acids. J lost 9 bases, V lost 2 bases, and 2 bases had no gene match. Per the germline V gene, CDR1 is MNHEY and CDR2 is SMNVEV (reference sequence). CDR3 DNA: TGTGCCAGCAGTTTAGACAGGGGAAGCTACACCTTC. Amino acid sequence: CASSLDRGSYTF.

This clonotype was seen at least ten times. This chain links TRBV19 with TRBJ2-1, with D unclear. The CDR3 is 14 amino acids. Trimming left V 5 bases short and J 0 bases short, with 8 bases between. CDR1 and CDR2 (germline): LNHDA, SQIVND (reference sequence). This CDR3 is CASSYPSSYNEQFF. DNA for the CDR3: TGTGCCAGTAGTTATCCTAGCTCCTACAATGAGCAGTTCTTC.

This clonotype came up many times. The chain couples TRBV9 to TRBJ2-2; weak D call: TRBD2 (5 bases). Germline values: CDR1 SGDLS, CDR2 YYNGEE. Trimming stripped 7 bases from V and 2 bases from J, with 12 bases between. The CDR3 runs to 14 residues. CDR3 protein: CASERSGNTGELFF. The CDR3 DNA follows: TGTGCCAGCGAGAGGAGCGGAAACACCGGGGAGCTGTTTTTT.

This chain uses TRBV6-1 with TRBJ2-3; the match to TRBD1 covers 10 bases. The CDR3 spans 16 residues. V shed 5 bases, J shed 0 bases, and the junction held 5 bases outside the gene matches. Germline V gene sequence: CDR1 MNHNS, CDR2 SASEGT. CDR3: CASSSRDRGSTDTQYF. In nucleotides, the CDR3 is TGTGCCAGCAGTAGCCGGGACAGGGGTAGCACAGATACGCAGTATTTT.

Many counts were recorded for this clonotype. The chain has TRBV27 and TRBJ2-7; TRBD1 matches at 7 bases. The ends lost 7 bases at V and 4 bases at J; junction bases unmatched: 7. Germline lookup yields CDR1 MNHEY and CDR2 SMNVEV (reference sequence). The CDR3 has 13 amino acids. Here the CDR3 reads CASKRTGSYEQYF. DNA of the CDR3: TGTGCCAGCAAGCGGACAGGTTCTTACGAGCAGTACTTC.

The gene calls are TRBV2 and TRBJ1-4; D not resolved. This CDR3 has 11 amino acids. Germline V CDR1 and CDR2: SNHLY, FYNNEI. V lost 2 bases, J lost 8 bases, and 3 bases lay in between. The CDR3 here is CASSEREKLFF. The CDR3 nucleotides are TGTGCCAGCAGTGAAAGGGAAAAACTGTTTTTT. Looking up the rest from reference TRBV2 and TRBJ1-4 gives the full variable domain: EPEVTQTPSHQVTQMGQEVILRCVPISNHLYFYWYRQILGQKVEFLVSFYNNEISEKSEIFDDQFSVERPDGSNFTLKIRSTKLEDSAMYFCASSEREKLFFGSGTQLSVL.

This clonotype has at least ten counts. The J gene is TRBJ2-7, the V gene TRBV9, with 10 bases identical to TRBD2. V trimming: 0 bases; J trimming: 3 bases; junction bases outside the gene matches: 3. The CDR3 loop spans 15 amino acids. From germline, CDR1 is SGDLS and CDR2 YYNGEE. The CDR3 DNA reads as TGTGCCAGCAGCGTAGAGCCTAGCGGGAGCTACGAGCAGTACTTC. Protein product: CASSVEPSGSYEQYF.

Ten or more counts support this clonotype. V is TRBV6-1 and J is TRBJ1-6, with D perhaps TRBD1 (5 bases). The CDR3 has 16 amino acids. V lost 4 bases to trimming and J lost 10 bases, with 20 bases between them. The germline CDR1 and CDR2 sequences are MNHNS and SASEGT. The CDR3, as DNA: TGTGCCAGCAGTGTCTGGGGGACCGATCTCCACTCACCCCTCCACTTT. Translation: CASSVWGTDLHSPLHF.

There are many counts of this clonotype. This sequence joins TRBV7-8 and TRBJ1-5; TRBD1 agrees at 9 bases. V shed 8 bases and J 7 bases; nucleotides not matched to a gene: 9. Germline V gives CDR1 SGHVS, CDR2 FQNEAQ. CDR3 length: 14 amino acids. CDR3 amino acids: CASGRGQGGQPQHF. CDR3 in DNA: TGTGCCAGCGGCAGGGGACAGGGCGGCCAGCCCCAGCATTTT. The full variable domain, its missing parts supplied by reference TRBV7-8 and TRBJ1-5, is GAGVSQSPRYKVAKRGQDVALRCDPISGHVSLFWYQQALGQGPEFLTYFQNEAQLDKSGLPSDRFFAERPEGSVSTLKIQRTQQEDSAVYLCASGRGQGGQPQHFGDGTRLSIL.

The CDR3 DNA reads TGTGCCAGCAGCTTAGGGAAGGGGTTGTGTATTCGGGAAAAACTGTTTTTT. It specifies CASSLGKGLCIREKLFF. This chain links TRBV11-3 with TRBJ1-4; a possible D gene is TRBD1 (5 bases). Trimming shortened V by 1 base and J by 8 bases, and 20 bases separated the two germline ends. Germline CDR1 is SGHNT and CDR2 is YENEEA. The CDR3 is made up of 17 amino acids. Based on the CDR3 plus reference TRBV11-3 and TRBJ1-4, the full variable domain is EAGVVQSPRYKIIEKKQPVAFWCNPISGHNTLYWYLQNLGQGPELLIRYENEEAVDDSQLPKDRFSAERLKGVDSTLKIQPAELGDSAVYLCASSLGKGLCIREKLFFGSGTQLSVL.